These T cell receptor beta chains were read from a single sample in a study of lymphopenia after photon versus proton radiotherapy. TCRdb keeps only in-frame clones here, not all; method: immunoSEQ multiplex PCR. The table lists more than 30,000 clones, 89% of them singletons. Sequencing was performed on peripheral blood, taken from a patient treated with proton-based radiotherapy. These receptors originate from a woman between 65 and 79 years old with pancreatic cancer. Some clones in this sample may be carry-over from other donors' samples. Each CDR3 is given with its conserved first and last residue. Some rows have no size entry. The others give once, few or many, or a class for an expanded clone.

CASSLAPRETQYF	TRBJ2-5	once	TRBV7-8
CASSLSQAMGNEQYF	TRBJ2-7	-	TRBV27
CASSVSSEAFF	TRBJ1-1	-	TRBV2
CASSQETDTQYF	TRBJ2-3	once	TRBV18
CASRTENTGELFF	TRBJ2-2	once	TRBV10-2
CASSLDQVREQFF	TRBJ2-1	-	TRBV5-4
CASTRPSSGSGELFF	TRBJ2-2	-	TRBV7-2
CASSRDRGPETQYF	TRBJ2-5	-	TRBV7-2
CASSPNRGLETQYF	TRBJ2-5	-	TRBV11-2
CASSFGLAERGSQYF	TRBJ2-3	once	TRBV19
CASSSKAATNEKLFF	TRBJ1-4	-	TRBV5-4
CASRQDPGFGEQYF	TRBJ2-7	-	TRBV2
CASSQAETDYEQYF	TRBJ2-7	-	TRBV4-1
CSVSEQGARGEQFF	TRBJ2-1	-	TRBV29-1
CASSRDRSSYKQYF	TRBJ2-7	once	TRBV6-1
CASSKVRENQPQHF	TRBJ1-5	-	TRBV21-1
CASSLGRIGNTIYF	TRBJ1-3	-	TRBV28
CSVVRLAGGTDTQYF	TRBJ2-3	-	TRBV29-1
CASSATGAETQYF	TRBJ2-5	-	TRBV7-2
CASSYSGQYTSPLHF	TRBJ1-6	-	TRBV6-5
CASTLGRGSYEQYF	TRBJ2-7	few	TRBV7-2
CASSPPQGGSSYNEQFF	TRBJ2-1	-	TRBV18
CASSDSILARYEQYF	TRBJ2-7	-	TRBV6-4
CASSLEGALNAFF	TRBJ1-1	once	TRBV11-2
CASSLIALSSYEQYF	TRBJ2-7	-	TRBV27
CASSQSGRGPNTEAFF	TRBJ1-1	-	TRBV23-1